These T cell receptor beta chains were read from a single sample in a study of T cell repertoires in cytomegalovirus infection. Each CDR3 protein gets one entry after TCRdb re-called the reads with MiXCR. The sample carries about 890,000 distinct CDR3 sequences, 25% to 40% recorded once. Their recognized antigens are unknown. The sequenced sample was cultured CD8+ T cells from PBMCs, obtained from culture after CMV antigen stimulation. The receptors come from a human donor in good health (CMV status not recorded). Some clones in this sample may be carry-over from other donors' samples. Each CDR3 is given with its conserved first and last residue. Each record gives: D gene, clone size, V gene, J gene, CDR3 DNA, CDR3 protein. A D gene is named only where the DNA matches it firmly. Expanded clones get a size class; other rows say once, few or many, or leave the size out.

D gene: .; clone size: few; V gene: TRBV6-1; J gene: TRBJ1-5; CDR3 DNA: TGTGCCAGCAGTGAAGAAGAGAAATATCAGCCCCAGCATTTT; CDR3 protein: CASSEEEKYQPQHF
D gene: .; clone size: few; V gene: TRBV4-1; J gene: TRBJ1-2; CDR3 DNA: TGCGCCAGCAGCCAAGGCGGGGAATGGGGCTACACCTTC; CDR3 protein: CASSQGGEWGYTF
D gene: TRBD1; clone size: .; V gene: TRBV2; J gene: TRBJ1-2; CDR3 DNA: TGTGCCAGCAGTGGGACAGGGGGCGACGTCTATGGCTACACCTTC; CDR3 protein: CASSGTGGDVYGYTF
D gene: .; clone size: .; V gene: TRBV7-9; J gene: TRBJ2-3; CDR3 DNA: TGTGCCAGCAGATACCGGGACCCTAGCACAGATACGCAGTATTTT; CDR3 protein: CASRYRDPSTDTQYF
D gene: TRBD2; clone size: .; V gene: TRBV18; J gene: TRBJ2-2; CDR3 DNA: TGTGCCAGCTCACCACCCCCTAGCGGACTGAACACCGGGGAGCTGTTTTTT; CDR3 protein: CASSPPPSGLNTGELFF
D gene: .; clone size: many; V gene: TRBV7-6; J gene: TRBJ2-1; CDR3 DNA: TGTGCCAGCAGTTACCCGGGACTTCCACTCAATGAGCAGTTCTTC; CDR3 protein: CASSYPGLPLNEQFF
D gene: .; clone size: many; V gene: TRBV7-6; J gene: TRBJ1-2; CDR3 DNA: TGTGCCAGCAGCTTAGATGCGGGTCTCGACTATGGCTACACCTTC; CDR3 protein: CASSLDAGLDYGYTF
D gene: TRBD1; clone size: few; V gene: TRBV4-1; J gene: TRBJ2-3; CDR3 DNA: TGCGCCAGCAGCCAAGGCGATGGACAGGGGAACACAGATACGCAGTATTTT; CDR3 protein: CASSQGDGQGNTDTQYF
D gene: TRBD1; clone size: .; V gene: TRBV25-1; J gene: TRBJ1-1; CDR3 DNA: TGTGCCAGCCTCGACAGGGAAACTGAAGCTTTCTTT; CDR3 protein: CASLDRETEAFF
D gene: .; clone size: .; V gene: TRBV14; J gene: TRBJ1-2; CDR3 DNA: TGTGCCAGCAGCCAGCACACAGGAGTTTCAAATCAGGACACCTTC; CDR3 protein: CASSQHTGVSNQDTF
D gene: .; clone size: .; V gene: TRBV7-6; J gene: TRBJ1-1; CDR3 DNA: TGTGCCAGCAGCCCCCCCACCCTGGCCACTGAAGCTTTCTTT; CDR3 protein: CASSPPTLATEAFF
D gene: .; clone size: few; V gene: TRBV7-6; J gene: TRBJ1-2; CDR3 DNA: TGTGCCAGCAGCTTAGCCGCGGGTCGCTATGGCTACACCTTC; CDR3 protein: CASSLAAGRYGYTF
D gene: .; clone size: .; V gene: TRBV10-3; J gene: TRBJ1-1; CDR3 DNA: TGTGCCATCAGGGGAGCCACTGAAGCTTTCTTT; CDR3 protein: CAIRGATEAFF
D gene: .; clone size: many; V gene: TRBV7-6; J gene: TRBJ2-1; CDR3 DNA: TGTGCCAGCCAGGCGGGGAGCTCCTACAATGAGCAGTTCTTC; CDR3 protein: CASQAGSSYNEQFF
D gene: .; clone size: few; V gene: TRBV5-1; J gene: TRBJ2-1; CDR3 DNA: TGCGCCAGCAGCTTGGCCGTGGGGTCCCCCTACAATGAGCAGTTCTTC; CDR3 protein: CASSLAVGSPYNEQFF
D gene: .; clone size: .; V gene: TRBV5-4; J gene: TRBJ1-2; CDR3 DNA: TGTGCCAGCAGCTTTTCAGGGTTTACCCATGGCTACACCTTC; CDR3 protein: CASSFSGFTHGYTF
D gene: .; clone size: few; V gene: TRBV6-1; J gene: TRBJ2-5; CDR3 DNA: TGTGCCAGCAGTGAAGCGCATAACAGGGCGGAGACCCAGTACTTC; CDR3 protein: CASSEAHNRAETQYF
D gene: .; clone size: .; V gene: TRBV29-1; J gene: TRBJ1-3; CDR3 DNA: TGCAGCGTTGAAGCCGGAAACACCATATATTTT; CDR3 protein: CSVEAGNTIYF
D gene: TRBD1; clone size: .; V gene: TRBV2; J gene: TRBJ1-2; CDR3 DNA: TGTGCCAGCAGTGAAGTGGAGACAGGGACCCTAAACTATGGCTACACCTTC; CDR3 protein: CASSEVETGTLNYGYTF
D gene: TRBD1; clone size: .; V gene: TRBV11-2; J gene: TRBJ2-7; CDR3 DNA: TGTGCCAGCAGCTTAGATCCGGACAGGGCGTACGAGCAGTACTTC; CDR3 protein: CASSLDPDRAYEQYF
D gene: .; clone size: few; V gene: TRBV6-2/TRBV6-3; J gene: TRBJ2-7; CDR3 DNA: TGTGCCAGCAGTTACTCGGTACGAGACGGGTACGAGCAGTACTTC; CDR3 protein: CASSYSVRDGYEQYF
D gene: TRBD1; clone size: .; V gene: TRBV27; J gene: TRBJ2-3; CDR3 DNA: TGTGCCAGCAGTTTACCCCCGACAGGGAGTGGAGATACGCAGTATTTT; CDR3 protein: CASSLPPTGSGDTQYF
D gene: .; clone size: few; V gene: TRBV12-5; J gene: TRBJ1-1; CDR3 DNA: TGTGCTAGTGGTTTGGGATTCGTCGGGAAGAGGACTGAAGCTTTCTTT; CDR3 protein: CASGLGFVGKRTEAFF
D gene: TRBD1; clone size: .; V gene: TRBV11-2; J gene: TRBJ2-2; CDR3 DNA: TGTGCCAGCAGACCCCGGACAGGGCTTTCCGGGGAGCTGTTTTTT; CDR3 protein: CASRPRTGLSGELFF
D gene: .; clone size: few; V gene: TRBV6-5; J gene: TRBJ1-5; CDR3 DNA: TGTGCCAGCAGTTCGGGGGGGCATCAGCCCCAGCATTTT; CDR3 protein: CASSSGGHQPQHF
D gene: TRBD2; clone size: .; V gene: TRBV27; J gene: TRBJ2-1; CDR3 DNA: TGTGCCAGCAGTTTCCAGGCGGGGGGCGATGAGCAGTTCTTC; CDR3 protein: CASSFQAGGDEQFF
D gene: TRBD1; clone size: .; V gene: TRBV20-1; J gene: TRBJ2-1; CDR3 DNA: TGCAGTGCGGACCCGGGACAGTTCTACAATGAGCAGTTCTTC; CDR3 protein: CSADPGQFYNEQFF
D gene: .; clone size: .; V gene: TRBV6-5; J gene: TRBJ1-1; CDR3 DNA: TGTGCCAGCAGGCACGATAGGATCACTGAAGCTTTCTTT; CDR3 protein: CASRHDRITEAFF
D gene: .; clone size: .; V gene: TRBV7-8; J gene: TRBJ2-7; CDR3 DNA: TGTGCCAGCAGCACTGTCCCCTACGAGCAGTACTTC; CDR3 protein: CASSTVPYEQYF
D gene: .; clone size: .; V gene: TRBV6-1; J gene: TRBJ2-3; CDR3 DNA: TGTGTCAGCAGTGAATGGGACATCACAGATACGCAGTATTTT; CDR3 protein: CVSSEWDITDTQYF
D gene: TRBD2; clone size: .; V gene: TRBV6-2/TRBV6-3; J gene: TRBJ2-1; CDR3 DNA: TGTGCCAGCAGTTACGCGCAACTAGCGGTCTACTACAATGAGCAGTTCTTC; CDR3 protein: CASSYAQLAVYYNEQFF
D gene: .; clone size: .; V gene: TRBV7-4; J gene: TRBJ1-4; CDR3 DNA: TGTGCCAGCAGCTTAGAAGGGGATGCGCTGGGTAAAAAACTGTTTTTT; CDR3 protein: CASSLEGDALGKKLFF
D gene: TRBD1; clone size: many; V gene: TRBV7-6; J gene: TRBJ2-1; CDR3 DNA: TGTGCCAGCAGCTCGACAGGGGGTGTCGGTAATGAGCAGTTCTTC; CDR3 protein: CASSSTGGVGNEQFF
D gene: TRBD1; clone size: few; V gene: TRBV12-3/TRBV12-4; J gene: TRBJ1-5; CDR3 DNA: TGTGCCAGCAGTTTTGACGCAGGGGGCGGTTATAGCAATCAGCCCCAGCATTTT; CDR3 protein: CASSFDAGGGYSNQPQHF
D gene: .; clone size: .; V gene: TRBV9; J gene: TRBJ2-2; CDR3 DNA: TGTGCCAGCAGCGTAAACCGGGACCGGAACACCGGGGAGCTGTTTTTT; CDR3 protein: CASSVNRDRNTGELFF
D gene: TRBD1; clone size: few; V gene: TRBV6-2/TRBV6-3; J gene: TRBJ2-1; CDR3 DNA: TGTGCCAGTGGACCGGGACAGGGGGCTGGCAATGAGCAGTTCTTC; CDR3 protein: CASGPGQGAGNEQFF
D gene: TRBD1; clone size: .; V gene: TRBV6-6; J gene: TRBJ1-1; CDR3 DNA: TGTGCCAGCAGACCCCCGGGACAGGGGTTTTTAGGGAACACTGAAGCTTTCTTT; CDR3 protein: CASRPPGQGFLGNTEAFF
D gene: .; clone size: .; V gene: TRBV6-1; J gene: TRBJ2-5; CDR3 DNA: TGTGCCAGGGCGTGGGAGGGGGCTGGAGGGGAGACCCAGTACTTC; CDR3 protein: CARAWEGAGGETQYF
D gene: .; clone size: few; V gene: TRBV6-5; J gene: TRBJ1-3; CDR3 DNA: TGTGCCAGCAGTTACGATCCAAGCTCTGGAAACACCATATATTTT; CDR3 protein: CASSYDPSSGNTIYF
D gene: .; clone size: .; V gene: TRBV27; J gene: TRBJ1-2; CDR3 DNA: TGTGCCAGCAAGAGCGGGACACCTAACTATGGCTACACCTTC; CDR3 protein: CASKSGTPNYGYTF
D gene: .; clone size: few; V gene: TRBV4-3; J gene: TRBJ1-2; CDR3 DNA: TGCGCCAGCAGCCCCAAGAGGGGCGGGTGGGATGGCTACACCTTC; CDR3 protein: CASSPKRGGWDGYTF
D gene: .; clone size: .; V gene: TRBV2; J gene: TRBJ2-1; CDR3 DNA: TGTGCCAGCGGTTCCGCCAGCTCCTACAATGAGCAGTTCTTC; CDR3 protein: CASGSASSYNEQFF
D gene: TRBD2; clone size: many; V gene: TRBV11-3; J gene: TRBJ2-5; CDR3 DNA: TGTGCCAGCAGCTCGCGACTAGCGGGGGGCCCGGTTGAAGAGACCCAGTACTTC; CDR3 protein: CASSSRLAGGPVEETQYF
D gene: .; clone size: many; V gene: TRBV6-1; J gene: TRBJ2-1; CDR3 DNA: TGTGCCAGCAGTGAACCGCCCGAGCAGTTCTTC; CDR3 protein: CASSEPPEQFF
D gene: TRBD2; clone size: few; V gene: TRBV20-1; J gene: TRBJ2-1; CDR3 DNA: TGCAGTGCTAGCCCGGGACTAGCGGACTACAATGAGCAGTTCTTC; CDR3 protein: CSASPGLADYNEQFF
D gene: .; clone size: few; V gene: TRBV19; J gene: TRBJ1-1; CDR3 DNA: TGTGCCAGTACCGATAGGCGCCAGGTGGACACTGAAGCTTTCTTT; CDR3 protein: CASTDRRQVDTEAFF
D gene: .; clone size: few; V gene: TRBV6-5; J gene: TRBJ1-5; CDR3 DNA: TGTGCCAGCAGTTACTGGCCCCAATATAGCAATCAGCCCCAGCATTTT; CDR3 protein: CASSYWPQYSNQPQHF
D gene: .; clone size: few; V gene: TRBV6-6; J gene: TRBJ1-2; CDR3 DNA: TGTGCCAGCAGTGGGGACGGAGGCTACGGCTACACCTTC; CDR3 protein: CASSGDGGYGYTF
D gene: .; clone size: many; V gene: TRBV10-3; J gene: TRBJ2-7; CDR3 DNA: TGTGCCATCAGTGACAGTACCTACGAGCAGTACTTC; CDR3 protein: CAISDSTYEQYF